This TCR beta chain was retrieved from a study of T-cell reconstitution after alpha-beta-depleted transplantation in children. The germline CDR1 and CDR2 sequences are MGHRA and YSYEKL. The V gene lost 1 base and the J gene lost 4 bases, with 10 bases spanning the gap. This CDR3 comprises 14 residues. Notes on the study in general: At day 60, the high TCRbeta diversity found in some patients originated from recipient T cells and thymic progenitors that had survived. Newly produced T cells mostly accounted for T-cell counts and diversity one year post-transplant.

A library of TCRbeta sequences, prepared with unique molecular identifiers, was generated. One entry per CDR3 protein results from TCRdb running MiXCR on the PCR reads. The repertoire holds approximately 170,000 distinct CDR3 sequences, with 8.5% to 14% as singletons. This clonotype was counted ten times or more. What it binds is not known. Sequencing used PBMCs, obtained before TCRalphabeta/CD19-depleted stem cell transplant. This TCR came from a boy aged 2 to 9 with acute myeloid leukemia, due to receive a stem cell transplant. The genes are TRBV4-1 and TRBJ1-2, with no clear D. For the CDR3, the DNA is TGCGCCAGCAGCCAAGCCTCGGAGGGCTATGGCTACACCTTC. Translating it yields CASSQASEGYGYTF.